Reported below is one T cell receptor (beta chain). Its antigen is unknown. Base-call qualities are not available, and no considerably larger clone is one nucleotide away. The data are from a study of T cell clones after liver transplantation (dated by TCRdb to about 2019). About the investigation overall: The samples were obtained from ITN030ST, a randomized trial that attempted immunosuppression withdrawal within 2 years after liver transplantation. Donor-reactive T cell clones were identified using TCRbeta sequencing after a pre-transplant mixed lymphocyte reaction and were then followed in post-transplant blood. As an antigen-independent comparator for donor-reactive sequences, third party-reactive TCRbeta sequences were also identified from pre-transplant MLRs. Three of the eight recipients were HCV-positive; the others were transplanted for non-autoimmune, non-viral indications. The subjects received no induction therapy and were kept on standard immunosuppression until randomization at 12-24 months post-transplant. Tolerance was defined as complete withdrawal of immunosuppression for at least one year without a rise in liver enzymes beyond twice the upper limit of normal. Blood samples were collected pre-transplant, pre-randomization before withdrawal, and post-randomization after either full withdrawal or failed withdrawal. Of the 8 liver transplant recipients making up the studied cohort, 3 were classified as tolerant and 5 as non-tolerant. The investigation overall reported the following: Because allograft tissue specimens were not available, migration of donor-reactive T cells into the graft, rather than deletion, may have occurred. After accounting for repertoire turnover, donor-reactive detection was significantly reduced in 7 of 8 subjects for CD4 and 8 of 8 for CD8. Donor-reactive sequences decreased more than third party-reactive sequences, which suggests partial antigen-specific deletion that was not related to withdrawal success. In 5 of 8 subjects, circulating donor-reactive CD4 TCRbeta sequences decreased significantly after transplant, regardless of tolerance or HCV status. In two subjects, low numbers of available donor cells limited the measurable donor-reactive repertoire. Because of small, heterogeneous patient numbers and non-standardized post-transplant time points, the conclusions were only preliminary.

Unstimulated PBMCs, after thawing, were stained for CD3, CD4 and CD8 and then FACS-sorted into CD3+CD4+ and CD3+CD8+ populations. Each of the 8 studied subjects was randomized to immunosuppression withdrawal. Genomic DNA was isolated with the Qiagen DNeasy Blood and Tissue Kit. Using immunoSEQ, frozen genomic DNA was subjected to high-throughput TCRbeta CDR3 sequencing, a process that included PCR amplification, mapping, bias correction and internal controls. The paper's data handling went like this. Only productive rearrangements were retained, with each unique TCRbeta sequence defined by its CDR3 nucleotide sequence together with its V and J gene. For a sequence to be called donor-reactive, it needed a frequency of at least 0.01% and at least 5-fold expansion in CFSE-low cells compared with unstimulated pre-transplant cells. Minimum frequency thresholds were set for each subject based on the unstimulated sample with the lowest template count, ensuring at least 90% detection power. Jensen-Shannon divergence between the top 1000 TCRbeta sequences post- versus pre-transplant served as the measure of repertoire turnover. Two-sided Fisher's exact tests were used to test for changes in how often donor-reactive sequences were detected. TCRdb mirrors the immuneACCESS table, restricted to in-frame sequences. Some clones are absent from its copies; in checked studies, under half trace to an unresolved V gene, and the reason for the others is unknown. The V and J calls and the clone size are those of that table, but D and trimming were determined from the DNA. This sample holds tens of thousands of clones; roughly nine tenths were observed only once. In total, the top ten clones hold around an eighth of the sample.

The germline V gene encodes CDR1 MGHRA and CDR2 YSYEKL. Its CDR3 holds 20 amino acids, cysteine through phenylalanine. The read is trimmed to its CDR3 DNA, 60 bases read in frame from base 1. Trimming removed 0 bases from V and 3 bases from J, leaving 23 bases between the germline ends. The rearrangement combines TRBV4-1 with TRBJ2-2; the D gene cannot be named for sure. The sequences come from CD8+ T cells from blood, collected 12 months after liver transplant. This clonotype was obtained from a human patient who received a liver transplant. Some T cells seen after a transplant may have their origin in the graft donor. The nucleotide sequence is TGCGCCAGCAGCCAAGATCGGGTCGTAGAGTTAAATCCTTACACCGGGGAGCTGTTTTTT. Translated, it reads CASSQDRVVELNPYTGELFF.